The 5 T cell receptor beta chains below come from one sample, sequenced in a study of T-cell memory formation after mild COVID-19. TCRdb fed the 5' RACE reads into MiXCR, producing one record per CDR3 protein. The data contain 300,000 to 350,000 distinct CDR3 sequences, approximately 19% of them singletons. Sequencing was carried out using PBMCs or a T cell subset sorted from them (not recorded which). The receptors were sampled from a man aged 18 to 29 who had mild COVID-19 (a few samples of this study predate the infection). Cell type and time point are not known.

This chain's CDR3 is CASSYALYGYTF. Written as DNA, the CDR3 is TGTGCCAGCAGTTACGCCCTCTATGGCTACACCTTC. This chain connects TRBV6-2 or TRBV6-3 to TRBJ1-2; D not certain. Germline V CDR1 and CDR2: MNHEY, SVGEGT. This CDR3 contains 12 residues. Trimming stripped 2 bases from V and 4 bases from J, with 5 bases between.

This sequence joins TRBV7-9 and TRBJ2-5; D remains ambiguous. Germline V gene sequence: CDR1 SEHNR, CDR2 FQNEAQ (reference sequence). Between the trimmed V and J ends, which lost 3 bases and 2 bases, there was a span of 10 bases. CDR3 length: 14 residues. CDR3 loop: CASSFSLLQETQYF. The CDR3 DNA reads as TGTGCCAGCAGCTTCTCTTTACTGCAAGAGACCCAGTACTTC. The entire variable domain, with the rest obtained from reference TRBV7-9 and TRBJ2-5, is as follows: DTGVSQNPRHKITKRGQNVTFRCDPISEHNRLYWYRQTLGQGPEFLTYFQNEAQLEKSRLLSDRFSAERPKGSFSTLEIQRTEQGDSAMYLCASSFSLLQETQYFGPGTRLLVL.

The genes are TRBV20-1 and TRBJ1-1; D is unclear. The CDR3 is 12 amino acids. V was pared by 3 bases and J by 4 bases, with 9 bases between. Germline CDR1 and CDR2: DFQATT and SNEGSKA (reference sequence). Here the CDR3 DNA reads TGCAGTGCTAGTTTGGTGAGCACTGAAGCTTTCTTT. This codes for CSASLVSTEAFF.

The chain links TRBV5-6 to TRBJ2-3, with 10 bases that match TRBD2. Germline V gene lookup returns CDR1 SGHDT and CDR2 YYEEEE. This CDR3 has 15 residues. V shed 6 bases and J 3 bases; nucleotides not matched to a gene: 7. CDR3 sequence reads: CASTTLAGETDTQYF. CDR3 in DNA: TGTGCCAGCACCACCCTAGCGGGGGAAACAGATACGCAGTATTTT. The complete variable domain, with remaining parts taken from reference TRBV5-6 and TRBJ2-3, reads DAGVTQSPTHLIKTRGQQVTLRCSPKSGHDTVSWYQQALGQGPQFIFQYYEEEERQRGNFPDRFSGHQFPNYSSELNVNALLLGDSALYLCASTTLAGETDTQYFGPGTRLTVL.

V and J are TRBV7-2 and TRBJ2-1; 11 bases match TRBD2. After removal of 5 bases from V and 7 bases from J, the junction contained 13 bases not matched to a gene. CDR1 is SGHTA and CDR2 is FQGNSA in the germline V gene. The CDR3 has 17 residues. CDR3 sequence: CASSPRWFSGGANEQFF. The CDR3 region has the DNA TGTGCCAGCAGCCCCCGCTGGTTTAGCGGGGGGGCAAATGAGCAGTTCTTC.